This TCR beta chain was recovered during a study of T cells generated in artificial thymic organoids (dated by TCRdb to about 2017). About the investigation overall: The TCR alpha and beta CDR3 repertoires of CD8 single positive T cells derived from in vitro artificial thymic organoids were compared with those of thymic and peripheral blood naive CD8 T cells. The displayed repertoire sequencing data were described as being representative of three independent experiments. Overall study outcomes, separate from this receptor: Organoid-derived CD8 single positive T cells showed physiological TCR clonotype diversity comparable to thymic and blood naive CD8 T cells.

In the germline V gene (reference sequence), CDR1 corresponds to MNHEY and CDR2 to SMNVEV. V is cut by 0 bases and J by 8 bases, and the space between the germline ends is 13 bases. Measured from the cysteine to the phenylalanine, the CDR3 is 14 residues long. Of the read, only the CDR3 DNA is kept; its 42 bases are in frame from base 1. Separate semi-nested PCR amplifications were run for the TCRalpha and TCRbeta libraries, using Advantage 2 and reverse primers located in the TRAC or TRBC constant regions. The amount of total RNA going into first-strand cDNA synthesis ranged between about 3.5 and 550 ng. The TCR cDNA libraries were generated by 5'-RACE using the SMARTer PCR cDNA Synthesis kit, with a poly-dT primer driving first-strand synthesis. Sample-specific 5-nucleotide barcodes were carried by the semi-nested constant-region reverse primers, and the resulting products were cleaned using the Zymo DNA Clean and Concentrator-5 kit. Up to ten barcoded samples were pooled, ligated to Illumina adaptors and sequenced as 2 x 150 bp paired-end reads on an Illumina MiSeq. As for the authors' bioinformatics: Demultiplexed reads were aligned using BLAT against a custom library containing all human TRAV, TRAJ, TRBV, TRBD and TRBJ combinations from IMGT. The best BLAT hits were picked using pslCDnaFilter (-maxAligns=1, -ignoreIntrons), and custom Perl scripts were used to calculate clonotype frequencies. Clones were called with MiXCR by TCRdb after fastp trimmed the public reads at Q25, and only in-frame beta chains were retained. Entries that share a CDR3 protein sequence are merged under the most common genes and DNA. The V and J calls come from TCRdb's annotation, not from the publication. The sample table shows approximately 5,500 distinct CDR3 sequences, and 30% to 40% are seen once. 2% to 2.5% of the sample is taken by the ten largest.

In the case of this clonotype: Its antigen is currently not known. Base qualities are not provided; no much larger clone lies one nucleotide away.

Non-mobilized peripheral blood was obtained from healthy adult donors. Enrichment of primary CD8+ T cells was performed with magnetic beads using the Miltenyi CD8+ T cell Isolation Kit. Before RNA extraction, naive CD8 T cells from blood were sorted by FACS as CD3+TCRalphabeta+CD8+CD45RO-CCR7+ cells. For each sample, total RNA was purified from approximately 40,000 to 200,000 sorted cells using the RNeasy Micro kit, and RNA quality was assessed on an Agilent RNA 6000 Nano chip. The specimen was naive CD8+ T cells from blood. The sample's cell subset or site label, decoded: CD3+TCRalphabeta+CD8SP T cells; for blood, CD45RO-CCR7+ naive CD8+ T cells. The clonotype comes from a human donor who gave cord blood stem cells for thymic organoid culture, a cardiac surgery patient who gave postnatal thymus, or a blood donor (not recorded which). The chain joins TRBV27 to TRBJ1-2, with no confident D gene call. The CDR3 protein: CASSLSPRAGGYTF. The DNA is TGTGCCAGCAGTTTATCCCCCCGGGCTGGGGGCTACACCTTC.